This T cell receptor beta chain appears in the sequencing data of a study of blood T cells in healthy people across ages. For the second PCR, which ran for 7 to 11 cycles, a sample-barcoded 5' primer and a J-beta primer mix were used. TCRdb reanalysed the 5' RACE reads using MiXCR and keeps one entry per CDR3 protein. The sample holds roughly 1.9 million distinct CDR3 sequences, roughly two fifths seen once. The TCR comes from a human donor in good health. Sequences were obtained from blood.

The CDR3 nucleotides are TGTGCCAGCAGCTTAGAGGCCTCTCCTGAAGCCTACAATGAGCAGTTCTTC. Its translation: CASSLEASPEAYNEQFF. V and J are TRBV7-9 and TRBJ2-1, with D unclear. Germline CDR1 is SEHNR and CDR2 is FQNEAQ (reference sequence). The V gene lost 1 base and the J gene lost 2 bases, with 15 bases spanning the gap. The CDR3 covers 17 residues.